This T cell receptor beta chain was observed in a study of vaccination effects on CD4 cells after COVID-19. This clone has a handful of counts. The antigen is not known. The length of the CDR3 is 15 residues. Germline V gene lookup returns CDR1 MGHRA and CDR2 YSYEKL. V was pared by 0 bases and J by 0 bases, with 3 bases between. CD4+ T cells specific for antigen were expanded with viral peptide pools by the ViraFEST assay before sequencing. Isolating CD4+ T cells followed approximately 10 days of culture. For each well, two million PBMC were cultured with roughly 9.2 IU/ml IL-2 and roughly 10 ug/ml peptides. Both day 3 and day 7 saw half the medium replaced with IL-2 medium. Points from the study as a whole: Clones arising from infection and from vaccination showed marked clonal contraction late after vaccination. A shortage of convalescent patients and an absence of early post-infection timepoints characterized the study.

Generated by immunoSEQ multiplex PCR, the TCRdb table keeps only in-frame clones and is missing some. The sample lists around 30,000 clones; approximately 68% were seen once. This chain links TRBV4-1 with TRBJ2-6; D is ambiguous. The sequence came from a human donor who received a COVID-19 vaccine. The sequencing here drew on CD4+ T cells from PBMCs cultured with HCoV-229E spike peptides, taken before COVID-19 vaccination. In DNA, the CDR3 is TGCGCCAGCAGCCAAGACCCCTCTGGGGCCAACGTCCTGACTTTC. It codes for CASSQDPSGANVLTF.